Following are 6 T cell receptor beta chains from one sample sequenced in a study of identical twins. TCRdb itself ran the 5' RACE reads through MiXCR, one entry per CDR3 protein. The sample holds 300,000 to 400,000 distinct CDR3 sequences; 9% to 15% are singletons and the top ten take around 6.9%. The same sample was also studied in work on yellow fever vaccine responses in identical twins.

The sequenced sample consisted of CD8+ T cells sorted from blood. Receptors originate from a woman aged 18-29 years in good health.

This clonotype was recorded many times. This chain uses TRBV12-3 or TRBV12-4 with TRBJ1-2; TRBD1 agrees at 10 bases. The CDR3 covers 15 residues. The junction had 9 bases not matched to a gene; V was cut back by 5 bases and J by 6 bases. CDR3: CASSPGTGVVDGYTF. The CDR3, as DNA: TGTGCCAGCAGTCCGGGGACAGGGGTGGTGGATGGCTACACCTTC.

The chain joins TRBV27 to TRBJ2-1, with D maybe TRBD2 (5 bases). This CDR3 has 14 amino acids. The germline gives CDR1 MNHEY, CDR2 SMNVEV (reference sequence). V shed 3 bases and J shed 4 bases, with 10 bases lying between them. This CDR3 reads CASSFHEGYNEQFF. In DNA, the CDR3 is TGTGCCAGCAGTTTCCACGAGGGATACAATGAGCAGTTCTTC.

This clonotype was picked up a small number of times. The CDR3 DNA sequence: TGTGCCATCAGTGACCCTAGCGGGAGTGGAAGAGAGACCCAGTACTTC. This gives the protein CAISDPSGSGRETQYF. This rearrangement joins TRBV10-3 to TRBJ2-5; 10 nucleotides agree with TRBD2. Unmatched junction bases numbered 8, after V lost 3 bases and J lost 4 bases. Germline V gives CDR1 ENHRY, CDR2 SYGVKD. The length of the CDR3 is 16 residues.

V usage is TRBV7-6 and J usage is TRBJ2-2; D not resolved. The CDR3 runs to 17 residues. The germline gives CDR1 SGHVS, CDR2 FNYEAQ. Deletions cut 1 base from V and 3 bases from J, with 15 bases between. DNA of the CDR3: TGTGCCAGCAGCTTAGAAGCCAGCCGGTCGCACACCGGGGAGCTGTTTTTT. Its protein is CASSLEASRSHTGELFF.

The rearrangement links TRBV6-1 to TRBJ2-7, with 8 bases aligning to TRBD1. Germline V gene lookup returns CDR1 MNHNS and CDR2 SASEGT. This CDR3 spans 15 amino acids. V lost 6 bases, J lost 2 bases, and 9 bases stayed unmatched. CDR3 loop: CASSLEATGAYEQYF. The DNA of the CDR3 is TGTGCCAGCAGCCTCGAAGCGACAGGGGCCTACGAGCAGTACTTC.

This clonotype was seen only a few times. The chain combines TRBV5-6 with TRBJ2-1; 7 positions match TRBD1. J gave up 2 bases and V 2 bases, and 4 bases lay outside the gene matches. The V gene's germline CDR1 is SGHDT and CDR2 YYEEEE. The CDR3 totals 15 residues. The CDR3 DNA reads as TGTGCCAGCAGCTTCGACAGGGTAACCTACAATGAGCAGTTCTTC. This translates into CASSFDRVTYNEQFF.